This T cell receptor beta chain was retrieved from a study of T cells in Graves' hyperthyroidism and ophthalmopathy. Template material for amplifying TCR beta CDR3 regions consisted of RNA transcripts. With the HTBI primer set, the TCR CDR3 went through a first round of RT-PCR. MiXCR, run by TCRdb on the multiplex PCR reads, gives a single entry per CDR3 protein. The data show 350,000 or so distinct CDR3 sequences, with 15% to 20% seen just once and around 47% held by the top ten. A lack of ophthalmopathy progression within 18 months defined stable Graves' hyperthyroidism. Hyperthyroidism, newly diagnosed and lasting under 2 months, affected patients aged 18 to 65. CDR3 length: 13 amino acids. Looked up from germline, CDR1 is MNHNS and CDR2 is SASEGT. V was clipped by 4 bases and J by 7 bases, with 14 bases between them. This clonotype has ten or more counts. Its specificity is unknown. Study results and limitations: Within blood appeared most thyroid clonotypes that had expanded above 0.001.

Input material: blood. The chain carries TRBV6-1 and TRBJ2-7; D call uncertain. The receptor's source is a woman in her 50s with Graves' hyperthyroidism. For the CDR3, the DNA is TGTGCCAGCAGTGGAGACTGGAATCGGGAGCAGTACTTC. Residues: CASSGDWNREQYF.